The present entry profiles one T cell receptor beta chain with its context. Its antigen remains unknown. Deletions cut 4 bases from V and 6 bases from J, with 9 bases between. The CDR3 runs 12 residues. Germline V gene data show CDR1 as MNHNY and CDR2 as SVGAGI (reference sequence). Here immunoSEQ multiplex PCR was the method, and the copy in TCRdb shows in-frame clones only, minus some. The sample lists around 10,000 clones, 50% to 75% occurring once. This record comes from a study of T cell repertoires in urothelial bladder cancer. Study information: Resected lesion stages: three cT0, three cTa, three cT1, three cT2+.

Points from the study as a whole: A single clone reached around 2% in benign versus up to roughly 15% in carcinoma. Median infiltrating lymphocyte percentage was roughly 2.2% in carcinoma specimens. Urothelial carcinoma specimens: median roughly 5,600 T cells versus over 25,000 in benign.

J is TRBJ1-2 and V is TRBV6-6, with D maybe TRBD1 (6 bases). The TCR originated in a human donor with urothelial carcinoma. Sequencing was carried out using tumor-infiltrating cells from bladder cancer. The CDR3 here is CASSSRGNGYTF. In nucleotides, the CDR3 is TGTGCCAGCAGTTCGAGGGGGAATGGCTACACCTTC.